Below, one T cell receptor (beta chain) is given with its context. The antigen remains undetermined. The source of the sample is a study of CD4+ T cells in melanoma. Whole-study results and caveats: Neoantigen-specific CD4+ T cells in melanoma reportedly had diverse differentiation states.

The V segment lost 6 bases and the J segment 4 bases; nucleotides outside the gene matches: 3. The germline V gene has CDR1 SGHAT and CDR2 FQNNGV. This CDR3 region has 13 residues. Clones were read by immunoSEQ multiplex PCR, and TCRdb kept only the in-frame ones, dropping some. This sample yields tens of thousands of clones, of which roughly three quarters are seen a single time; 4.5% to 6% belongs to the top ten. This clonotype originated in a human donor with melanoma. The rearrangement links TRBV11-2 to TRBJ2-7, with 10 bases matching TRBD1. Sequencing was performed on tumor tissue. In DNA, the CDR3 is TGTGCCAGCAGTGGGACAGGGGATTACGAGCAGTACTTC. Residues: CASSGTGDYEQYF.